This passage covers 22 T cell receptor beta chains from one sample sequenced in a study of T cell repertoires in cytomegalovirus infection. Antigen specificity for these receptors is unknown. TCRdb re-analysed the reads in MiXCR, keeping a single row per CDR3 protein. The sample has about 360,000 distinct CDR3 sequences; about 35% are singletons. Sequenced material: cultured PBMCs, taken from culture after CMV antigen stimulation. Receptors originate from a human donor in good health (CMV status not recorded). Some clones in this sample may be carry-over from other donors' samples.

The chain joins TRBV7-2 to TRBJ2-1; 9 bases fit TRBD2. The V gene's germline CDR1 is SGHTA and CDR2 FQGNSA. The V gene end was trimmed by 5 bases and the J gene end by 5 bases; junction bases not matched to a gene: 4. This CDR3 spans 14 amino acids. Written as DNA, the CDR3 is TGTGCCAGCAGCCCGCGACTAGCGGACAATGAGCAGTTCTTC. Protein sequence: CASSPRLADNEQFF.

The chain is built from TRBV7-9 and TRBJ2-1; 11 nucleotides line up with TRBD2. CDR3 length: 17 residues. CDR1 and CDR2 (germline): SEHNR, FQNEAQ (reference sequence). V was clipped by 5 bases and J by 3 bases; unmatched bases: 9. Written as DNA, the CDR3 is TGTGCCAGCAGCACGGGACTAGCGGAGGCACACTACAATGAGCAGTTCTTC. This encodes CASSTGLAEAHYNEQFF.

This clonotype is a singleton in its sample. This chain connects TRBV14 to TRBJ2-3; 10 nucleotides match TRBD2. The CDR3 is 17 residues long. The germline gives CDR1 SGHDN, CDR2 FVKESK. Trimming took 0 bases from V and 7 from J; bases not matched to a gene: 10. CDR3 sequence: CASSQDLAGDLVHTQYF. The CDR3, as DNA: TGTGCCAGCAGCCAAGATCTAGCGGGAGACCTAGTCCATACGCAGTATTTT.

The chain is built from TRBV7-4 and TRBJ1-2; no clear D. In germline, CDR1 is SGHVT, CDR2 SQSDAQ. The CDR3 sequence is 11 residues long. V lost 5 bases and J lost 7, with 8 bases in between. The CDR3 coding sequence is TGTGCCAGCAGCGCCGTTGGTGGCTACACCTTC. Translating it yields CASSAVGGYTF.

CDR3 coding DNA: TGTGCCAGCAGCTCCCTTGTTGGACCCACTAACTATGGCTACACCTTC. Amino acid sequence: CASSSLVGPTNYGYTF. This chain uses TRBV7-9 with TRBJ1-2; D ambiguous. Trimming took off 4 bases at V and 0 bases at J, with 15 bases between the two ends. The CDR3 is 16 residues long. Germline V gene lookup returns CDR1 SEHNR and CDR2 FQNEAQ (reference sequence). Variable domain in full (rest from reference TRBV7-9 and TRBJ1-2): DTGVSQNPRHKITKRGQNVTFRCDPISEHNRLYWYRQTLGQGPEFLTYFQNEAQLEKSRLLSDRFSAERPKGSFSTLEIQRTEQGDSAMYLCASSSLVGPTNYGYTFGSGTRLTVV.

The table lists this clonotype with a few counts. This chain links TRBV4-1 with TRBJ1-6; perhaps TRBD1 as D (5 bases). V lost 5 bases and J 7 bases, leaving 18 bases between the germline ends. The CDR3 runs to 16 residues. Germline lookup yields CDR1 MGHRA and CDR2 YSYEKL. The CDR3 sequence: CASSSPGRTPNSPLHF. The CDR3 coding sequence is TGCGCCAGCAGCTCCCCAGGGCGCACTCCGAATTCACCCCTCCACTTT.

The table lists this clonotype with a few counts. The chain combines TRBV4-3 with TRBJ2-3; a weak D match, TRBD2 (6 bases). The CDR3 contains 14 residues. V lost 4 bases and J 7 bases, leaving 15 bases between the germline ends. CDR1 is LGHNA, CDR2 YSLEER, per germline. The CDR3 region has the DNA TGCGCCAGCAGCCCTGAACTAGCTCAAAATACGCAGTATTTT. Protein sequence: CASSPELAQNTQYF.

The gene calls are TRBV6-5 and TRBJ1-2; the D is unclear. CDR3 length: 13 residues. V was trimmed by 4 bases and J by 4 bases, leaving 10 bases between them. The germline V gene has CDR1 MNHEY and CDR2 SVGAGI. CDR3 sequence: CASSSTRGYGYTF. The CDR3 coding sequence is TGTGCCAGCAGTTCCACGCGGGGCTATGGCTACACCTTC.

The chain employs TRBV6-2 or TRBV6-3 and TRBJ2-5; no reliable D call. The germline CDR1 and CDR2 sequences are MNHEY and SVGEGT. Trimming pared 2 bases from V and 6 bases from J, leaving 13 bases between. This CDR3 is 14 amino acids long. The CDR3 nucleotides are TGTGCCAGCAGTTACAGGCGCCCTGGGAAGACCCAGTACTTC. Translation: CASSYRRPGKTQYF.

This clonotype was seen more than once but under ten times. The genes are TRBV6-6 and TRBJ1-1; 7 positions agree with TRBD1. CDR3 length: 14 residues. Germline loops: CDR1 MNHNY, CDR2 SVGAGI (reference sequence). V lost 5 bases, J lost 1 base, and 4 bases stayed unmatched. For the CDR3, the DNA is TGTGCCAGCAGTCGCAGGGGGAGGAACACTGAAGCTTTCTTT. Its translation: CASSRRGRNTEAFF.

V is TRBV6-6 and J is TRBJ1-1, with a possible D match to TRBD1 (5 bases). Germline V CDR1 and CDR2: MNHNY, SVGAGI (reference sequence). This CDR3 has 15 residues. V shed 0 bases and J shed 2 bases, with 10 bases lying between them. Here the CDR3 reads CASSYSPGSNTEAFF. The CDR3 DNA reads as TGTGCCAGCAGTTACTCGCCAGGGTCAAACACTGAAGCTTTCTTT.

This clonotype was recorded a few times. The CDR3 bases are TGTGCCAGCAGCTTCCTAGCGGCTAGCACAGATACGCAGTATTTT. Residues: CASSFLAASTDTQYF. The chain employs TRBV7-2 and TRBJ2-3; 7 bases line up with TRBD2. V lost 3 bases and J lost 0; bases outside the gene matches: 3. Germline values: CDR1 SGHTA, CDR2 FQGNSA. The CDR3 length is 15 residues.

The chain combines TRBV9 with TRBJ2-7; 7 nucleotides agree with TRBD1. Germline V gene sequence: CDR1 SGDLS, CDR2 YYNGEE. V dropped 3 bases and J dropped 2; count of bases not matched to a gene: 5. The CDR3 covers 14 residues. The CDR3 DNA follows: TGTGCCAGCAGCGCCAGACAGGGACCCTACGAGCAGTACTTC. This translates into CASSARQGPYEQYF.

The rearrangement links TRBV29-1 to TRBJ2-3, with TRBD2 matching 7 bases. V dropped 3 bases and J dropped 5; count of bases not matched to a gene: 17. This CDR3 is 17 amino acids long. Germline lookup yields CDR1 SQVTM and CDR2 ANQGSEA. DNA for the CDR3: TGCAGCGTTGAGTATCCTCTGGGGGGGGGGAAAGAAGATACGCAGTATTTT. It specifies CSVEYPLGGGKEDTQYF.

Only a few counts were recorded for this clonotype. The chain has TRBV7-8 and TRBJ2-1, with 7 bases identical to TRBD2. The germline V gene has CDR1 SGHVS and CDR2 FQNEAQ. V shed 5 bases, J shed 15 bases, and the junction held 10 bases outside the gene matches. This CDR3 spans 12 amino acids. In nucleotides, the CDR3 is TGTGCCAGCAGCCTCTGGCGGGAGCGAGCGTTCTTC. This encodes CASSLWRERAFF.

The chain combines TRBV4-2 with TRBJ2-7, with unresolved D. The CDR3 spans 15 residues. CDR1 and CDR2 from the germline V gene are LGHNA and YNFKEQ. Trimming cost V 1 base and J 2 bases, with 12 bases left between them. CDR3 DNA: TGTGCCAGCAGCCAAGCAGAAAGCGCTCCCTACGAGCAGTACTTC. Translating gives CASSQAESAPYEQYF.

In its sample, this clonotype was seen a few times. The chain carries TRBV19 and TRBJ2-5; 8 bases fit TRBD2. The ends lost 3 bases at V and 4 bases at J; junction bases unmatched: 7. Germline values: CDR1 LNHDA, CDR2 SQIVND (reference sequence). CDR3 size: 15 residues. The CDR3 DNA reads TGTGCCAGTAGTATTATGGCGGGAGGAGGAGAGACCCAGTACTTC. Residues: CASSIMAGGGETQYF. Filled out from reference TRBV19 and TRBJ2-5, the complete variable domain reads DGGITQSPKYLFRKEGQNVTLSCEQNLNHDAMYWYRQDPGQGLRLIYYSQIVNDFQKGDIAEGYSVSREKKESFPLTVTSAQKNPTAFYLCASSIMAGGGETQYFGPGTRLLVL.

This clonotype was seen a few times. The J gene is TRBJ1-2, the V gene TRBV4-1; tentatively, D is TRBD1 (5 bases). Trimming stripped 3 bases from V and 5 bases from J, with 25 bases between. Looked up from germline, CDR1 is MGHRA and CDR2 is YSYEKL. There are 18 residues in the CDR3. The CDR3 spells CASSQNAGTAAAGYGYTF. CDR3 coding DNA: TGCGCCAGCAGCCAGAACGCCGGGACTGCGGCAGCTGGTTATGGCTACACCTTC.

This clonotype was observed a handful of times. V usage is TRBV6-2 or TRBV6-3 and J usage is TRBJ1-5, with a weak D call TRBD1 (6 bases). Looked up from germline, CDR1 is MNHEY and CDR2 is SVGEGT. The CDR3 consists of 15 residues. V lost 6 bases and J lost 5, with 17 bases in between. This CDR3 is CASSADRLEDQPQHF. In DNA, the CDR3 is TGTGCCAGCAGCGCGGACAGACTTGAAGATCAGCCCCAGCATTTT.

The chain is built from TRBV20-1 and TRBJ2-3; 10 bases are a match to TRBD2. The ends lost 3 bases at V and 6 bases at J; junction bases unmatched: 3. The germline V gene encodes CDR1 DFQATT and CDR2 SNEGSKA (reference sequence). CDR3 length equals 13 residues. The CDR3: CSASLAGVDTQYF. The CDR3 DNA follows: TGCAGTGCTAGCCTAGCGGGAGTGGATACGCAGTATTTT.

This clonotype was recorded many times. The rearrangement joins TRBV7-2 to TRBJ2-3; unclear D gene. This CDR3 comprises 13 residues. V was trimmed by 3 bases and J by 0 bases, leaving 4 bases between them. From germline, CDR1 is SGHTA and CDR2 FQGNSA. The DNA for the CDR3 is TGTGCCAGCAGCTTCTCTAGCACAGATACGCAGTATTTT. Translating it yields CASSFSSTDTQYF.

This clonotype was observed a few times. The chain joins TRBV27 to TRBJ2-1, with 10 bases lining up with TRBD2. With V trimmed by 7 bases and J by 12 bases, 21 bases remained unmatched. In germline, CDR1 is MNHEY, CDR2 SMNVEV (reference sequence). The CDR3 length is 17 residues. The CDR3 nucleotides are TGTGCCAGCACGTCACTCGAAGGAGCGGGAGGGGGGGACGGGCAGTTCTTC. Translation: CASTSLEGAGGGDGQFF.